In this sample, the clone carrying this TCR beta chain turned up a few times. Its specificity is not known. These data belong to a study of T cell repertoires in cytomegalovirus infection. Trimming took off 0 bases at V and 3 bases at J, with 12 bases between the two ends. Germline assignment: CDR1 LNHNV and CDR2 YYDKDF (reference sequence). The CDR3 sequence is 16 residues long. TCRdb recomputed calls from the reads with MiXCR, one row per CDR3 protein. The sample records some 920,000 distinct CDR3 sequences, around 30% being singletons. This sequence originates from a human donor in good health (CMV status not recorded). Some clones in this sample may be carry-over from other donors' samples. This sequence joins TRBV15 and TRBJ1-5; no clear D gene. The starting material was cultured CD8+ T cells from PBMCs, obtained from culture after CMV antigen stimulation. CDR3 in DNA: TGTGCCACCAGCAGAGATCAAGGGTATTCCAATCAGCCCCAGCATTTT. It encodes CATSRDQGYSNQPQHF. Using reference TRBV15 and TRBJ1-5 for the parts outside the CDR3, the full variable domain is DAMVIQNPRYQVTQFGKPVTLSCSQTLNHNVMYWYQQKSSQAPKLLFHYYDKDFNNEADTPDNFQSRRPNTSFCFLDIRSPGLGDTAMYLCATSRDQGYSNQPQHFGDGTRLSIL.